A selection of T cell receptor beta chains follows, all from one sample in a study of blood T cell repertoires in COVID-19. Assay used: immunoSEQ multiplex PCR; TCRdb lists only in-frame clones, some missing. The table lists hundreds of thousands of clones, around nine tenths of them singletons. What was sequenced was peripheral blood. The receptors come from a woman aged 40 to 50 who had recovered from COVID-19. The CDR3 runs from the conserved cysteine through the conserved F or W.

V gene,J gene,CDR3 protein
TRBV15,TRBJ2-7,CATSRGGLSGTGGYEQYF
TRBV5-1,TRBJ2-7,CASSGKLDTPNEQYF
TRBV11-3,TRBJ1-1,CASSDPRGGTTEAFF
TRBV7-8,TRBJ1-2,CASSPTGGLDGYTF
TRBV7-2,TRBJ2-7,CASSLGSRGRVYEQYF
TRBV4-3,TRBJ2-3,CASSPRLVGGSPDTQYF
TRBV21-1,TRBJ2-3,CASSTSPSGLTDTQYF
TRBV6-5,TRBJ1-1,CASSSRPGGLRAFF
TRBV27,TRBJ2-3,CASTSPMSDTQYF
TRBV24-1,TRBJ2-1,CATSDLGTGLGNEQFF
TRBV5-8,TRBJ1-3,CASSPGQGISGNTIYF
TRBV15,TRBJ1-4,CATSRAATGGYNEKLFF
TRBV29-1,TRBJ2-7,CSVDRGKGGEQYF
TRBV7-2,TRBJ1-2,CASSLRGYWDGGYGYTF
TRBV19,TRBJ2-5,CASRKLAGETQYF
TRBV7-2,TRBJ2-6,CASSVQTGASSGANVLTF
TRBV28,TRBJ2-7,CASSSAGQDYEQYF
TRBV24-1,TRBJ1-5,CATSGQGAYQPQHF
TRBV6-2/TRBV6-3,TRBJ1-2,CASSYDSDGIYGYTF
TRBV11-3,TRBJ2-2,CASSLGPGGGGELFF
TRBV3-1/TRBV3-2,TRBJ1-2,CASSQDTAANYGYTF
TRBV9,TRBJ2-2,CASNSGMNTGELFF
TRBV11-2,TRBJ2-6,CASSSTAPGANVLTF